These 22 T cell receptor beta chains were sequenced from one sample in a study of cytomegalovirus exposure and HLA in healthy donors. PCR employed 60 Vbeta and 13 Jbeta primers. Here immunoSEQ multiplex PCR was the method, and the copy in TCRdb shows in-frame clones only, minus some. The sample consists of 150,000 to 200,000 clones, around 80% of them appearing once. The specimen sequenced was PBMCs. These receptors all come from a woman between 25 and 40 years old in good health and CMV-seropositive.

The chain recombines TRBV6-1 with TRBJ1-5; 8 bases align to TRBD1. Losses at the gene ends were 6 bases for V and 6 bases for J; bases not matched to a gene: 7. Looked up from germline, CDR1 is MNHNS and CDR2 is SASEGT. There are 14 residues in the CDR3. CDR3 bases: TGTGCCAGCAGAGAGACAGGGGAAGGTCAGCCCCAGCATTTT. This translates into CASRETGEGQPQHF.

This chain uses TRBV27 with TRBJ1-2; TRBD1 agrees at 7 bases. Per germline, CDR1 MNHEY and CDR2 SMNVEV (reference sequence). The length of the CDR3 is 12 residues. Germline trimming cut 6 bases from V and 2 bases from J; bases unmatched to any gene: 0. In DNA, the CDR3 is TGTGCCAGCAGGACAGGGAACTATGGCTACACCTTC. Its protein product is CASRTGNYGYTF.

This chain uses TRBV9 with TRBJ2-7; TRBD2 matches 8 bases. V dropped 1 base and J dropped 6; count of bases not matched to a gene: 15. The CDR3 spans 17 residues. The germline CDR1 and CDR2 sequences are SGDLS and YYNGEE. CDR3 in DNA: TGTGCCAGCAGCGTAAACCCCCAGGCGGGAGGATTGGCCGAGCAGTACTTC. Residues: CASSVNPQAGGLAEQYF.

This sequence joins TRBV5-1 and TRBJ1-1; D perhaps matches TRBD1 (6 bases). This CDR3 region has 13 residues. Germline CDR1 SGHRS, CDR2 YFSETQ. Trimming took 4 bases from V and 7 from J, leaving 14 bases between them. CDR3 coding DNA: TGCGCCAGCAGCCCCGAGGGGGTGGGTGAAGCTTTCTTT. It encodes CASSPEGVGEAFF.

The chain has TRBV4-3 and TRBJ1-4; D call uncertain. With 2 bases removed from V and 4 bases from J, the gap between germline ends came to 14 bases. CDR3 length equals 16 residues. Germline CDR1 LGHNA, CDR2 YSLEER. This CDR3 reads CASSQIPGTGNEKLFF. The CDR3 nucleotides are TGCGCCAGCAGCCAAATACCGGGAACCGGTAATGAAAAACTGTTTTTT.

CDR3: CASSLAGVGEAFF. In nucleotides, the CDR3 is TGTGCCAGCAGTTTAGCGGGGGTTGGTGAAGCTTTCTTT. This chain links TRBV27 with TRBJ1-1; perhaps TRBD1 as D (5 bases). This CDR3 spans 13 amino acids. V lost 2 bases, J lost 7 bases, and 11 bases lay in between. CDR1 is MNHEY, CDR2 SMNVEV, per germline (reference sequence).

V is TRBV25-1 and J is TRBJ2-2; 9 bases are shared with TRBD2. The V and J ends lost 5 bases and 4 bases, in that order; junction bases with no gene match: 5. From germline, CDR1 is MGHDK and CDR2 SYGVNS. The CDR3 is 15 residues long. The CDR3 DNA follows: TGTGCCAGCAGTATCCTAGCGGGGATCACCGGGGAGCTGTTTTTT. Translating gives CASSILAGITGELFF.

This clone appeared a single time. This rearrangement joins TRBV9 to TRBJ2-1; 7 nucleotides line up with TRBD1. V lost 1 base to trimming and J lost 6 bases; unmatched junction nucleotides: 7. CDR1 SGDLS and CDR2 YYNGEE come from the germline V gene. The CDR3 is 15 residues long. The CDR3 protein is CASSVRQGVSNEQFF. CDR3 nucleotides: TGTGCCAGCAGCGTACGACAGGGAGTGAGCAATGAGCAGTTCTTC. Drawing the rest from reference TRBV9 and TRBJ2-1, the complete variable domain is DSGVTQTPKHLITATGQRVTLRCSPRSGDLSVYWYQQSLDQGLQFLIQYYNGEERAKGNILERFSAQQFPDLHSELNLSSLELGDSALYFCASSVRQGVSNEQFFGPGTRLTVL.

The CDR3 region has the DNA TGTGCCAGCAGCTTGGCTGGCTCCTACGAGCAGTACTTC. The encoded protein is CASSLAGSYEQYF. The chain recombines TRBV7-6 with TRBJ2-7; D is unclear. Trimming removed 3 bases at V and 0 bases at J, with 6 bases between. The CDR3 extends over 13 amino acids. CDR1 and CDR2 (germline): SGHVS, FNYEAQ.

The chain is built from TRBV7-9 and TRBJ2-2, with unresolved D. Deletions cut 1 base from V and 2 bases from J, with 14 bases between. CDR3 length equals 17 residues. Germline V lookup: CDR1 SEHNR, CDR2 FQNEAQ (reference sequence). In DNA form, the CDR3 reads TGTGCCAGCAGCTTAGGTCCCTCTAGTGACAACACCGGGGAGCTGTTTTTT. It is translated as CASSLGPSSDNTGELFF.

Written as DNA, the CDR3 is TGCGCCAGCAGCTTGGAGACAGGTCTCAGGGTGTACGAGCAGTTCTTC. This translates into CASSLETGLRVYEQFF. The gene calls are TRBV5-1 and TRBJ2-1; maybe TRBD1 (6 bases). Germline-derived CDR1 and CDR2 are SGHRS and YFSETQ. Between the trimmed V and J ends, which lost 0 bases and 10 bases, there was a span of 20 bases. The CDR3 runs 16 residues.

The chain joins TRBV2 to TRBJ1-2, with D maybe TRBD1 (5 bases). Trimming stripped 11 bases from V and 8 bases from J, with 21 bases between. The germline V gene has CDR1 SNHLY and CDR2 FYNNEI. The CDR3 sequence is 13 residues long. The DNA of the CDR3 is TGTGCCCACGCCTCCTTCGGGGGAGGAGGCTACACCTTC. It specifies CAHASFGGGGYTF.

This clone was seen only a few times. This rearrangement joins TRBV21-1 to TRBJ2-7; the table gives TRBD1 as D, unverified against the DNA. TRBV21-1 is an annotated pseudogene. The CDR3 is 14 amino acids. The CDR3 DNA reads TGTGCCAGCCCCTCCGACAGGGTGGTTGGGGAGCAGTACTTC. Translated: CASPSDRVVGEQYF.

The sample holds a few counts of this clone. Other DNA sequences in the sample encode the same CDR3. CDR3 amino acids: CASSLSGGNQPQHF. CDR3 coding DNA: TGTGCCAGCAGTTTATCAGGGGGCAATCAGCCCCAGCATTTT. The rearrangement links TRBV27 to TRBJ1-5, with D possibly TRBD1 on 5 matching bases. V gave up 0 bases and J gave up 2 bases, with 5 bases separating them. Germline CDR1 reads MNHEY; CDR2 reads SMNVEV (reference sequence). The length of the CDR3 is 14 residues.

V gene TRBV16 combines with J gene TRBJ1-5; no reliable D call. This CDR3 has 16 amino acids. Germline CDR1 reads KGHSY; CDR2 reads FQNENV. V was trimmed by 3 bases and J by 0 bases, leaving 12 bases between them. The CDR3 reads CASSQSTVYSNQPQHF. The CDR3, as DNA: TGTGCCAGCAGCCAGTCAACTGTTTATAGCAATCAGCCCCAGCATTTT.

The J gene is TRBJ2-7, the V gene TRBV7-2, with 7 positions matching TRBD2. V dropped 1 base and J dropped 6; count of bases not matched to a gene: 12. The CDR3 contains 16 residues. The germline gives CDR1 SGHTA, CDR2 FQGNSA. CDR3 residues: CASSLGGGRVFFEQYF. The DNA for the CDR3 is TGTGCCAGCAGCTTAGGGGGCGGGAGAGTTTTTTTCGAGCAGTACTTC.

The chain recombines TRBV5-1 with TRBJ1-4, with 7 bases fitting TRBD1. The germline V gene encodes CDR1 SGHRS and CDR2 YFSETQ. V gave up 1 base and J gave up 7 bases; unmatched junction bases: 7. This CDR3 is built from 15 residues. The CDR3 region is CASSLTRGPGEKLFF. CDR3 sequence (DNA): TGCGCCAGCAGCTTGACAAGGGGGCCGGGTGAAAAACTGTTTTTT. Full variable domain (outside the CDR3, taken from reference TRBV5-1 and TRBJ1-4): KAGVTQTPRYLIKTRGQQVTLSCSPISGHRSVSWYQQTPGQGLQFLFEYFSETQRNKGNFPGRFSGRQFSNSRSEMNVSTLELGDSALYLCASSLTRGPGEKLFFGSGTQLSVL.

V is TRBV5-1 and J is TRBJ2-7, with TRBD2 matching 8 bases. CDR1 and CDR2 from the germline V gene are SGHRS and YFSETQ. This CDR3 comprises 19 residues. V lost 4 bases and J lost 2; bases outside the gene matches: 20. CDR3 in amino acids: CASSKDLAGGMEGTYEQYF. The CDR3, as DNA: TGCGCCAGCAGCAAGGATCTAGCGGGCGGTATGGAGGGCACCTACGAGCAGTACTTC.

This chain connects TRBV15 to TRBJ1-3; possible D gene TRBD1, 5 bases. V was clipped by 0 bases and J by 4 bases, with 10 bases between them. The CDR3 has 15 amino acids. In germline, CDR1 is LNHNV, CDR2 YYDKDF (reference sequence). CDR3 region: CATSRDPGLGNTIYF. The CDR3 DNA reads TGTGCCACCAGCAGAGATCCAGGGTTGGGAAACACCATATATTTT.

This clone showed up just a few times. In DNA form, the CDR3 reads TGTGCCAGAACCCAGCGGGAGGCGACACGCTCCTACAATGAGCAGTTCTTC. This encodes CARTQREATRSYNEQFF. The chain employs TRBV5-3 and TRBJ2-1; TRBD2 aligns across 9 bases. TRBV5-3 has ORF status, its function being uncertain. This CDR3 spans 17 amino acids. The J segment lost 0 bases and the V segment lost 6 bases, leaving 10 bases of the junction unmatched.

J is TRBJ1-2 and V is TRBV19; D is unclear. The V end lost 0 bases, the J end lost 2 bases, and 7 bases lay between the germline ends. The germline gives CDR1 LNHDA, CDR2 SQIVND (reference sequence). The CDR3 contains 14 residues. CDR3 DNA sequence: TGTGCCAGTAGTATAGAAAATCGGAACTATGGCTACACCTTC. It encodes CASSIENRNYGYTF.

This clone was seen more than once but under ten times. CDR3 sequence (DNA): TGTGCCAGCAGCTTTGGGGGGTCGGCCAAAAACATTCAGTACTTC. This sequence encodes CASSFGGSAKNIQYF. This chain connects TRBV11-1 to TRBJ2-4; a weak D match, TRBD2 (6 bases). Germline V CDR1 and CDR2: SGHAT, FQDESV (reference sequence). V dropped 3 bases and J dropped 1 base, with 10 bases sitting between them. There are 15 residues in the CDR3.